This is a list of T cell receptor beta chains from one sample in a study of technical replicates of blood from a few donors. Clones were read by immunoSEQ multiplex PCR, and TCRdb kept only the in-frame ones, dropping some. The table lists 65,000 to 85,000 clones, about 96% of them singletons. The sequencing sample was made of T cells isolated from PBMCs. Every receptor here comes from a human donor in good health. Each CDR3 is given with its conserved first and last residue. Each record gives: CDR3 protein, CDR3 DNA, V gene, clone size, J gene, D gene. D genes are given only for firm matches. Some rows mark clone size as missing; the rest say once, few, many or name a class of expanded clone.

CDR3 protein: CASSPSGSSYEQYF
CDR3 DNA: TGTGCCAGCAGCCCTAGCGGGAGCTCCTACGAGCAGTACTTC
V gene: TRBV9
clone size: -
J gene: TRBJ2-7
D gene: TRBD2

CDR3 protein: CASTPSAGSWAFF
CDR3 DNA: TGTGCCAGCACCCCGTCAGCGGGCTCCTGGGCTTTCTTT
V gene: TRBV27
clone size: -
J gene: TRBJ1-1
D gene: -

CDR3 protein: CASSQTTGSRTDTQYF
CDR3 DNA: TGCGCCAGCAGCCAAACGACCGGGAGCCGCACAGATACGCAGTATTTT
V gene: TRBV4-1
clone size: -
J gene: TRBJ2-3
D gene: -

CDR3 protein: CASSTGYEQYF
CDR3 DNA: TGTGCCAGCTCAACTGGCTACGAGCAGTACTTC
V gene: TRBV6-1
clone size: -
J gene: TRBJ2-7
D gene: -

CDR3 protein: CASSLGQDTYNEQFF
CDR3 DNA: TGTGCCAGCAGCTTAGGGCAGGACACCTACAATGAGCAGTTCTTC
V gene: TRBV7-8
clone size: -
J gene: TRBJ2-1
D gene: -

CDR3 protein: CASSEDSLYTEAFF
CDR3 DNA: TGTGCCAGCAGCGAGGACAGCCTATACACTGAAGCTTTCTTT
V gene: TRBV9
clone size: -
J gene: TRBJ1-1
D gene: -

CDR3 protein: CASSQGEATGANVLTF
CDR3 DNA: TGCGCCAGCAGCCAAGGAGAAGCGACTGGGGCCAACGTCCTGACTTTC
V gene: TRBV4-1
clone size: -
J gene: TRBJ2-6
D gene: -

CDR3 protein: CASSLTGTEQFF
CDR3 DNA: TGTGCCAGCAGTCTGACAGGGACCGAGCAGTTCTTC
V gene: TRBV28
clone size: -
J gene: TRBJ2-1
D gene: TRBD1

CDR3 protein: CASSGQPNQPQHF
CDR3 DNA: TGTGCCAGCAGTGGGCAGCCTAATCAGCCCCAGCATTTT
V gene: TRBV27
clone size: -
J gene: TRBJ1-5
D gene: -

CDR3 protein: CASSALLVYVGQGGEAFF
CDR3 DNA: TGTGCCAGCAGCGCCCTTCTCGTTTACGTAGGGCAGGGAGGTGAAGCTTTCTTT
V gene: TRBV7-2
clone size: -
J gene: TRBJ1-1
D gene: -

CDR3 protein: CASSPQGQGSNYGYTF
CDR3 DNA: TGTGCCAGCTCACCACAGGGACAGGGGTCTAACTATGGCTACACCTTC
V gene: TRBV18
clone size: -
J gene: TRBJ1-2
D gene: TRBD1

CDR3 protein: CASHSGRGDTQYF
CDR3 DNA: TGTGCTAGTCATAGCGGGAGGGGAGATACGCAGTATTTT
V gene: TRBV12-5
clone size: -
J gene: TRBJ2-3
D gene: TRBD2

CDR3 protein: CAWTEGLAGAFNEQFF
CDR3 DNA: TGTGCCTGGACCGAGGGACTAGCGGGAGCCTTCAATGAGCAGTTCTTC
V gene: TRBV30
clone size: -
J gene: TRBJ2-1
D gene: TRBD2

CDR3 protein: CASSLQGETQYF
CDR3 DNA: TGTGCCAGCAGTTTACAGGGGGAGACCCAGTACTTC
V gene: TRBV2
clone size: -
J gene: TRBJ2-5
D gene: TRBD1

CDR3 protein: CASRRTDLNTEAFF
CDR3 DNA: TGCGCCAGCAGAAGGACAGACCTGAACACTGAAGCTTTCTTT
V gene: TRBV10-2
clone size: -
J gene: TRBJ1-1
D gene: -

CDR3 protein: CASSNYNTDTQYF
CDR3 DNA: TGTGCCAGCAGCAACTACAACACAGATACGCAGTATTTT
V gene: TRBV7-2
clone size: once
J gene: TRBJ2-3
D gene: -

CDR3 protein: CASSTLQGSKAFF
CDR3 DNA: TGTGCCAGCAGCACCCTACAGGGTTCTAAAGCTTTCTTT
V gene: TRBV5-6
clone size: once
J gene: TRBJ1-1
D gene: -

CDR3 protein: CASSFQAGGGSTDTQYF
CDR3 DNA: TGTGCCAGCAGCTTTCAAGCGGGAGGGGGAAGCACAGATACGCAGTATTTT
V gene: TRBV7-2
clone size: -
J gene: TRBJ2-3
D gene: TRBD2

CDR3 protein: CAIPAGGRGERYNEQFF
CDR3 DNA: TGTGCCATCCCGGCAGGAGGGAGGGGGGAGAGGTACAATGAGCAGTTCTTC
V gene: TRBV2
clone size: -
J gene: TRBJ2-1
D gene: -

CDR3 protein: CASSRGGTAGHQPQHF
CDR3 DNA: TGTGCCAGTAGTCGTGGGGGGACAGCCGGGCACCAGCCCCAGCATTTT
V gene: TRBV19
clone size: -
J gene: TRBJ1-5
D gene: TRBD1

CDR3 protein: CASSFGPTVGGLSTDTQYF
CDR3 DNA: TGTGCCAGCAGTTTTGGCCCCACCGTGGGAGGGCTGAGCACAGATACGCAGTATTTT
V gene: TRBV28
clone size: -
J gene: TRBJ2-3
D gene: TRBD2

CDR3 protein: CASSSDYGYTF
CDR3 DNA: TGTGCCAGCAGCTCCGACTATGGCTACACCTTC
V gene: TRBV5-4
clone size: -
J gene: TRBJ1-2
D gene: -

CDR3 protein: CASSEQEYTEAFF
CDR3 DNA: TGCGCCAGCAGCGAACAGGAGTACACTGAAGCTTTCTTT
V gene: TRBV5-1
clone size: -
J gene: TRBJ1-1
D gene: -

CDR3 protein: CASSQAATAGETQYF
CDR3 DNA: TGCGCCAGCAGCCAAGCGGCGACAGCGGGCGAGACCCAGTACTTC
V gene: TRBV4-3
clone size: -
J gene: TRBJ2-5
D gene: -

CDR3 protein: CASSPGDSPSYEQYF
CDR3 DNA: TGTGCCAGCAGTCCAGGGGACAGCCCCTCCTACGAGCAGTACTTC
V gene: TRBV28
clone size: -
J gene: TRBJ2-7
D gene: TRBD1

CDR3 protein: CASSLSRDRNQPQHF
CDR3 DNA: TGTGCCAGCAGTTTATCCCGGGACAGGAATCAGCCCCAGCATTTT
V gene: TRBV27
clone size: -
J gene: TRBJ1-5
D gene: TRBD1

CDR3 protein: CASRDRGALEQFF
CDR3 DNA: TGTGCCAGCAGGGACAGGGGCGCGTTGGAGCAGTTCTTC
V gene: TRBV2
clone size: -
J gene: TRBJ2-1
D gene: TRBD1

CDR3 protein: CASTVGDSPYEQYF
CDR3 DNA: TGCGCCAGCACAGTTGGGGACAGTCCCTACGAGCAGTACTTC
V gene: TRBV5-1
clone size: -
J gene: TRBJ2-7
D gene: TRBD1

CDR3 protein: CASRPSGTSGPNTGELFF
CDR3 DNA: TGTGCCAGCAGACCTTCCGGGACTAGCGGGCCCAACACCGGGGAGCTGTTTTTT
V gene: TRBV27
clone size: -
J gene: TRBJ2-2
D gene: TRBD2

CDR3 protein: CASRTGFGYTF
CDR3 DNA: TGTGCCAGCAGAACAGGGTTTGGCTACACCTTC
V gene: TRBV6-5
clone size: -
J gene: TRBJ1-2
D gene: -

CDR3 protein: CASSPQDRGYVNNEQFF
CDR3 DNA: TGTGCCAGCAGCCCACAGGACAGGGGGTACGTTAACAATGAGCAGTTCTTC
V gene: TRBV9
clone size: -
J gene: TRBJ2-1
D gene: TRBD1

CDR3 protein: CASSLGAGSTEAFF
CDR3 DNA: TGTGCCAGCTCACTGGGCGCAGGATCCACTGAAGCTTTCTTT
V gene: TRBV18
clone size: -
J gene: TRBJ1-1
D gene: -

CDR3 protein: CASSPELAGADTQYF
CDR3 DNA: TGTGCCAGCTCACCAGAACTAGCGGGAGCGGATACGCAGTATTTT
V gene: TRBV18
clone size: -
J gene: TRBJ2-3
D gene: TRBD2

CDR3 protein: CASSREVLDEKLFF
CDR3 DNA: TGTGCCAGCAGTCGGGAAGTCCTCGATGAAAAACTGTTTTTT
V gene: TRBV28
clone size: -
J gene: TRBJ1-4
D gene: -

CDR3 protein: CASSWRDREAETQYF
CDR3 DNA: TGCGCCAGCAGCTGGAGGGACAGGGAGGCAGAGACCCAGTACTTC
V gene: TRBV5-1
clone size: once
J gene: TRBJ2-5
D gene: TRBD1